This TCR beta chain comes out of a study of blood T cells in healthy people across ages. Notes on the study in general: Roughly linear age-related decline in beta diversity appeared, significant by age around 36. Higher diversity and more naive CD4+ cells were features of long-lived donors, compared to aged donors.

Next came a second PCR, run for 7 to 11 cycles, which used a sample-barcoded 5' primer along with a J-beta primer mix. In TCRdb, the 5' RACE reads were re-called with MiXCR into one record per CDR3 protein. The sample includes about 1 million distinct CDR3 sequences, roughly 24% seen only once; the top ten take less than 0.75%. This clonotype has only a few counts. Its specificity is not known. The germline gives CDR1 SGHRS, CDR2 YFSETQ. The trim removed 0 bases at V and 4 bases at J, leaving 3 bases unmatched. The CDR3 runs 15 residues. The same specimen was also included in a second study, on T cells of mothers and their children. This second study notes: Mothers yielded over 8.5 million CDR3 reads, children 2.5 million to 3.5 million each.

The rearrangement joins TRBV5-1 to TRBJ2-1, with TRBD2 identical over 8 bases. The TCR originated in a girl aged 2 to 9 in good health. Specimen: blood. The CDR3 reads CASSLVIAGYNEQFF. Here the CDR3 DNA reads TGCGCCAGCAGCTTGGTAATAGCGGGGTACAATGAGCAGTTCTTC.